The present TCR beta chain was sequenced within a study of shared clonotypes between healthy human individuals. It was CD45RO-negative cells, positively selected for CCR7, that made up naive CD8 cells, with terminally differentiated effector memory CD45RA+ cells excluded. A note on this clone: No antigen is known for it.

An assay was performed, and its level was deep. Authors' methods: Junction-only sequences produced by ImmunoSEQ had no quality scores, so filtering differed. Profiling relied on immunoSEQ multiplex PCR, and the TCRdb table lists in-frame clones only, not all of them. For V, J and clone size, that table is used; D and trimming come from the DNA. The sample lists some 2,100,000 clones; 93% were seen once. The study's findings and limits: Measured sharing among donors was expected to vary with sequencing depth. Several donors held about 4.5% of naive CD4 clonotypes in common.

V lost 5 bases and J lost 2; bases outside the gene matches: 6. The V gene's germline CDR1 is LNHNV and CDR2 YYDKDF (reference sequence). The CDR3 runs to 14 residues. The chain uses TRBV15 and TRBJ2-7; TRBD2 matches 7 bases. The sequencing sample was made of naive CD8+ T cells from PBMCs. This TCR came from a man between 18 and 29 years old in good health. Some clones in this sample may be carry-over from other donors' samples. In DNA, the CDR3 is TGTGCCACCAGCGACGGAAGCGGGGCCTACGAGCAGTACTTC. This encodes CATSDGSGAYEQYF. Variable domain in full (rest from reference TRBV15 and TRBJ2-7): DAMVIQNPRYQVTQFGKPVTLSCSQTLNHNVMYWYQQKSSQAPKLLFHYYDKDFNNEADTPDNFQSRRPNTSFCFLDIRSPGLGDTAMYLCATSDGSGAYEQYFGPGTRLTVT.